This paragraph covers one T cell receptor (beta chain) sequence. The antigen is unknown. It was from alopecia areata patients that lesional scalp punch biopsies and peripheral blood were collected. This sample was taken from a study of CD8+ T cells in alopecia areata. The CDR3 consists of 13 residues. The V end was cut by 2 bases, the J end by 0 bases, with 2 bases between. Germline loops: CDR1 WSHSY, CDR2 SAAADI. Overall study results and limits: Normal skin's resident alphabeta T cells are sequenced alongside lesional scalp T cells.

RNA extraction and reverse transcription yielded cDNA as sequencing template. TCRdb's copy holds only in-frame clones and misses some; the assay was immunoSEQ multiplex PCR. In the table there are 100,000 to 150,000 clones, around 49% of which are singletons. This TCR derives from a human donor with alopecia areata. The chain joins TRBV10-2 to TRBJ2-4; D uncertain. The source material was CD8+ T cells sorted from blood, sampled at week 0. The CDR3 sequence: CASSELAKNIQYF. CDR3 bases: TGCGCCAGCAGTGAGCTAGCCAAAAACATTCAGTACTTC.